A single T cell receptor (beta chain) is shown here with its context. Its antigen is as yet unknown. Losses at the gene ends were 4 bases for V and 8 bases for J; bases not matched to a gene: 5. Per germline, CDR1 DFQATT and CDR2 SNEGSKA (reference sequence). The CDR3 has 12 residues. This sample is drawn from a study of post-analysis software for immune sequencing data. Overall study results and limits: Patients showed TRBV5-6, TRBV5-1 and TRBV20-1 among 4 or 5 TRBV segments more frequent than in controls. Controls significantly exceeded multiple sclerosis patients in normalized Chao1 diversity.

Researchers reported that TCR beta cDNA libraries carried unique molecular identifiers. TCRdb recomputed calls from the PCR reads with MiXCR, one row per CDR3 protein. The sample has 180,000 or so distinct CDR3 sequences, roughly 30% seen once. This TCR was sampled from a girl under 18 with multiple sclerosis. The rearrangement joins TRBV20-1 to TRBJ1-2; the match to TRBD1 covers 9 bases. Sequenced: blood. CDR3 nucleotides: TGCAGTGCTAAGACCGGGACAGGGGGCTACACCTTC. This codes for CSAKTGTGGYTF.